These 29 T cell receptor beta chains share one sample of origin, sequenced in a study of T cells in localized non-small cell lung cancer. TCRdb keeps only in-frame clones here, not all; method: immunoSEQ multiplex PCR. The table lists 20,000 to 25,000 clones, about 80% of them singletons. The sequencing here drew on PBMCs, taken before any cancer treatment. Receptors originate from a man aged 40 to 70 with stage II lung adenocarcinoma.

The chain carries TRBV30 and TRBJ1-2; TRBD1 agrees at 9 bases. The CDR3 loop spans 16 amino acids. Germline CDR1 GTSNPN, CDR2 SVGIG (reference sequence). The J segment lost 7 bases and the V segment lost 0 bases, leaving 12 bases of the junction unmatched. CDR3: CAWSVRQQGAPFGYTF. In DNA, the CDR3 is TGTGCCTGGAGTGTAAGACAACAGGGGGCTCCCTTTGGCTACACCTTC. Looking up the rest from reference TRBV30 and TRBJ1-2 gives the full variable domain: SQTIHQWPATLVQPVGSPLSLECTVEGTSNPNLYWYRQAAGRGLQLLFYSVGIGQISSEVPQNLSASRPQDRQFILSSKKLLLSDSGFYLCAWSVRQQGAPFGYTFGSGTRLTVV.

This chain joins TRBV18 and TRBJ2-1, with D possibly being TRBD2 (5 bases). The V gene lost 2 bases and the J gene lost 10 bases, with 12 bases spanning the gap. The CDR3 totals 13 residues. CDR1 KGHSH and CDR2 LQKENI come from the germline V gene. CDR3 coding DNA: TGTGCCAGCTCACCATCGAATAGCGACGAGCAGTTCTTC. This gives the protein CASSPSNSDEQFF.

The chain employs TRBV4-1 and TRBJ2-1; TRBD2 aligns across 11 bases. Unmatched junction bases numbered 10, after V lost 1 base and J lost 8 bases. The CDR3 is 17 amino acids. Per the germline V gene, CDR1 is MGHRA and CDR2 is YSYEKL. The CDR3 loop is CASSQGSTSGMIDEQFF. CDR3 in DNA: TGCGCCAGCAGCCAAGGTTCGACTAGCGGGATGATCGATGAGCAGTTCTTC.

The chain employs TRBV10-3 and TRBJ1-1; D is ambiguous. Looked up from germline, CDR1 is ENHRY and CDR2 is SYGVKD. CDR3 size: 11 residues. Trimming cost V 8 bases and J 2 bases, with 6 bases left between them. The CDR3 DNA follows: TGTGCCATCCGGACCAACACTGAAGCTTTCTTT. It translates to CAIRTNTEAFF.

V usage is TRBV11-1 and J usage is TRBJ2-4, with D perhaps matching TRBD1 (5 bases). The germline V and J ends were trimmed by 8 bases and 3 bases, with 11 bases remaining between them. The length of the CDR3 is 13 residues. Germline assignment: CDR1 SGHAT and CDR2 FQDESV (reference sequence). CDR3 DNA sequence: TGTGCCAGCCAGGGTGTTGACAAAAACATTCAGTACTTC. This gives the protein CASQGVDKNIQYF.

This chain links TRBV13 with TRBJ1-1, with a weak D call TRBD1 (5 bases). The V gene lost 6 bases and the J gene lost 1 base, with 15 bases spanning the gap. Germline values: CDR1 PRHDT, CDR2 FYEKMQ (reference sequence). This CDR3 is built from 15 residues. CDR3 bases: TGTGCCAGCAGTTTTAGAGGGGTAGGGAACACTGAAGCTTTCTTT. This sequence encodes CASSFRGVGNTEAFF.

The chain couples TRBV7-9 to TRBJ2-7; 12 bases fit TRBD2. The ends lost 5 bases at V and 6 bases at J; junction bases unmatched: 8. The CDR3 has 15 amino acids. Germline V lookup: CDR1 SEHNR, CDR2 FQNEAQ (reference sequence). The CDR3 region has the DNA TGTGCCAGCAGCCGACTAGCGGGAGTATTAGGCGAGCAGTACTTC. Amino acids: CASSRLAGVLGEQYF.

V usage is TRBV7-2 and J usage is TRBJ2-7; 14 bases match TRBD2. Germline values: CDR1 SGHTA, CDR2 FQGNSA. This CDR3 region has 15 residues. The ends lost 3 bases at V and 5 bases at J; junction bases unmatched: 3. The CDR3 nucleotides are TGTGCCAGCAGCTTGGGACTAGCGGGAGTCGACGAGCAGTACTTC. Translation gives CASSLGLAGVDEQYF. Drawing the rest from reference TRBV7-2 and TRBJ2-7, the complete variable domain is GAGVSQSPSNKVTEKGKDVELRCDPISGHTALYWYRQSLGQGLEFLIYFQGNSAPDKSGLPSDRFSAERTGGSVSTLTIQRTQQEDSAVYLCASSLGLAGVDEQYFGPGTRLTVT.

This chain uses TRBV19 with TRBJ1-2; 9 nucleotides align to TRBD1. The CDR3 extends over 14 amino acids. V dropped 6 bases and J dropped 1; count of bases not matched to a gene: 3. Germline CDR1 is LNHDA and CDR2 is SQIVND (reference sequence). CDR3 sequence: CASRDRGVNYGYTF. DNA for the CDR3: TGTGCCAGTAGGGACAGGGGAGTTAACTATGGCTACACCTTC.

The chain joins TRBV19 to TRBJ2-1; 7 nucleotides match TRBD1. Germline CDR1 reads LNHDA; CDR2 reads SQIVND (reference sequence). Trimming cost V 4 bases and J 7 bases; bases outside gene matches: 4. This CDR3 has 13 amino acids. DNA for the CDR3: TGTGCCAGTAGTAGAAGGGGGCCGAATGAGCAGTTCTTC. Its protein is CASSRRGPNEQFF.

This clone has only a few counts. The rearrangement uses TRBV6-1 and TRBJ1-5; D not certain. CDR1 MNHNS and CDR2 SASEGT come from the germline V gene. The V gene lost 0 bases and the J gene lost 3 bases, with 9 bases spanning the gap. The CDR3 contains 15 residues. CDR3 sequence (DNA): TGTGCCAGCAGTGAAGCTAAGCAGTTCAATCAGCCCCAGCATTTT. Protein sequence: CASSEAKQFNQPQHF.

The rearrangement uses TRBV7-3 and TRBJ2-1, with 7 nucleotides matching TRBD1. Per the germline V gene, CDR1 is SGHTA and CDR2 is FQGTGA. This CDR3 region has 15 residues. V lost 5 bases, J lost 6 bases, and 10 bases stayed unmatched. The CDR3 spells CASSPLGQSANEQFF. In nucleotides, the CDR3 is TGTGCCAGCAGCCCGCTGGGACAGTCTGCCAATGAGCAGTTCTTC.

CDR3 sequence (DNA): TGCAGCGTGGCCACAGGGCCCCGCTCTGGAAACACCATATATTTT. It encodes CSVATGPRSGNTIYF. The chain combines TRBV29-1 with TRBJ1-3; tentatively, D is TRBD1 (6 bases). The CDR3 runs to 15 residues. Trimming left V 6 bases short and J 0 bases short, with 15 bases between. From germline, CDR1 is SQVTM and CDR2 ANQGSEA.

The chain has TRBV6-5 and TRBJ2-3; D might be TRBD1 or TRBD2, each matching 5 bases. V lost 6 bases, J lost 2 bases, and 12 bases lay in between. This CDR3 contains 14 residues. In germline, CDR1 is MNHEY, CDR2 SVGAGI. The CDR3 sequence is CASRTGAATDTQYF. DNA for the CDR3: TGTGCCAGCAGGACCGGGGCAGCCACAGATACGCAGTATTTT.

A single count supports this clone. J is TRBJ1-4 and V is TRBV11-1; maybe TRBD1 (6 bases). Deletions cut 1 base from V and 8 bases from J, with 14 bases between. Germline V CDR1 and CDR2: SGHAT, FQDESV (reference sequence). CDR3 length: 15 residues. The DNA for the CDR3 is TGTGCCAGCAGCTTAGGGGTGGACAGCGGGGAAAAACTGTTTTTT. Protein product: CASSLGVDSGEKLFF. Filled out from reference TRBV11-1 and TRBJ1-4, the complete variable domain reads EAEVAQSPRYKITEKSQAVAFWCDPISGHATLYWYRQILGQGPELLVQFQDESVVDDSQLPKDRFSAERLKGVDSTLKIQPAELGDSAMYLCASSLGVDSGEKLFFGSGTQLSVL.

This clone was counted a single time. V usage is TRBV19 and J usage is TRBJ1-1; no definite D call. V lost 4 bases to trimming and J lost 6 bases, with 12 bases between them. The germline CDR1 and CDR2 sequences are LNHDA and SQIVND (reference sequence). This CDR3 has 13 amino acids. The CDR3 spells CASSTGVRAEAFF. The CDR3 DNA sequence: TGTGCCAGTAGTACGGGAGTGCGGGCTGAAGCTTTCTTT.

The rearrangement joins TRBV7-9 to TRBJ1-1; 12 bases match TRBD1. The trim removed 6 bases at V and 8 bases at J, leaving 10 bases unmatched. The CDR3 is made up of 15 amino acids. Looked up from germline, CDR1 is SEHNR and CDR2 is FQNEAQ (reference sequence). This chain's CDR3 is CASRSPGQGAREAFF. The DNA for the CDR3 is TGTGCCAGCAGGTCGCCGGGACAGGGGGCCCGGGAAGCTTTCTTT.

In its sample, this clone was seen once. V is TRBV4-2 and J is TRBJ2-3; tentative D call: TRBD1 (5 bases). Trimming pared 0 bases from V and 1 base from J, leaving 5 bases between. The CDR3 contains 14 residues. Germline assignment: CDR1 LGHNA and CDR2 YNFKEQ. The CDR3 bases are TGTGCCAGCAGCCAAGAAGGGGGCACAGATACGCAGTATTTT. Translation gives CASSQEGGTDTQYF.

The chain combines TRBV4-2 with TRBJ1-3; D gene unclear. Germline CDR1 and CDR2: LGHNA and YNFKEQ. Trimming cost V 0 bases and J 1 base, with 13 bases left between them. This CDR3 has 17 amino acids. CDR3 protein: CASSQDVRFESGNTIYF. CDR3 in DNA: TGTGCCAGCAGCCAAGACGTTCGCTTTGAATCTGGAAACACCATATATTTT.

The chain is built from TRBV4-1 and TRBJ1-3; no clear D. Germline V gene lookup returns CDR1 MGHRA and CDR2 YSYEKL. The CDR3 totals 13 residues. V was clipped by 0 bases and J by 10 bases, with 10 bases between them. In DNA, the CDR3 is TGCGCCAGCAGCCAAGATCCAGGTAGGACCATATATTTT. Protein sequence: CASSQDPGRTIYF.

The chain recombines TRBV6-1 with TRBJ2-3, with D uncertain. The germline V gene has CDR1 MNHNS and CDR2 SASEGT. The CDR3 contains 14 residues. V lost 6 bases and J lost 2, with 12 bases in between. CDR3 DNA sequence: TGTGCCAGCAGCCTAGGGCCCCACACAGATACGCAGTATTTT. This gives the protein CASSLGPHTDTQYF.

The chain employs TRBV18 and TRBJ1-2; D perhaps matches TRBD1 (6 bases). The V end lost 5 bases, the J end lost 2 bases, and 9 bases lay between the germline ends. The CDR3 is 13 amino acids. Per germline, CDR1 KGHSH and CDR2 LQKENI. CDR3 DNA: TGTGCCAGCTCATCTCAGGGGAACTATGGCTACACCTTC. This encodes CASSSQGNYGYTF.

The rearrangement joins TRBV5-1 to TRBJ1-2; D gene unclear. The CDR3 spans 16 residues. V lost 4 bases and J lost 5, with 21 bases in between. Germline-derived CDR1 and CDR2 are SGHRS and YFSETQ. The CDR3 bases are TGCGCCAGCAGCCAAAAAACGGTGCCAGACCCATATGGCTACACCTTC. Translation gives CASSQKTVPDPYGYTF.

The chain couples TRBV9 to TRBJ2-2; D is unresolved. V was clipped by 3 bases and J by 0 bases, with 9 bases between them. The CDR3 is 15 residues long. Germline CDR1 SGDLS, CDR2 YYNGEE. The DNA for the CDR3 is TGTGCCAGCAGCGGAGAAGGAGCGAACACCGGGGAGCTGTTTTTT. It encodes CASSGEGANTGELFF. Filled out from reference TRBV9 and TRBJ2-2, the complete variable domain reads DSGVTQTPKHLITATGQRVTLRCSPRSGDLSVYWYQQSLDQGLQFLIQYYNGEERAKGNILERFSAQQFPDLHSELNLSSLELGDSALYFCASSGEGANTGELFFGEGSRLTVL.

The V and J genes are TRBV7-2 and TRBJ2-5; TRBD2 agrees at 14 bases. The better agreement between TRBJ2-7 and the DNA end casts doubt on the J call. Germline-derived CDR1 and CDR2 are SGHTA and FQGNSA. The CDR3 is 15 amino acids. CDR3 bases: TGTGCCAGCAGCTTGGGACTAGCGGGAGTCGACGAGCAGTACTTC. It encodes CASSLGLAGVDEQYF.

V is TRBV5-1 and J is TRBJ2-7; 7 positions match TRBD1. CDR1 SGHRS and CDR2 YFSETQ come from the germline V gene. CDR3 length: 14 residues. The V segment lost 5 bases and the J segment 6 bases; nucleotides outside the gene matches: 11. The CDR3 is CASSTSRQGSEQYF. CDR3 nucleotide sequence: TGCGCCAGCAGTACTAGTCGACAGGGCTCCGAGCAGTACTTC.

The chain links TRBV19 to TRBJ2-2; 11 positions agree with TRBD2. The CDR3 consists of 15 residues. J was trimmed by 3 bases and V by 8 bases; bases with no gene match: 5. Looked up from germline, CDR1 is LNHDA and CDR2 is SQIVND (reference sequence). DNA for the CDR3: TGTGCCAGTGCCGGACTAGCGGGCTACACCGGGGAGCTGTTTTTT. It encodes CASAGLAGYTGELFF.

In regard to this clone: The junction differs from germline at one of its ends, possibly a read error. The V call is TRBV7-6, the J call TRBJ2-3; D is ambiguous. Germline CDR1 SGHVS, CDR2 FNYEAQ. This CDR3 is built from 13 residues. The CDR3 loop reads CVSARTGTDTQYF. In DNA form, the CDR3 reads TGTGTCAGCGCCAGAACAGGCACAGATACGCAGTATTTT.

This rearrangement joins TRBV7-3 to TRBJ2-5; D gene uncertain. The length of the CDR3 is 13 residues. The germline V and J ends were trimmed by 3 bases and 0 bases, with 5 bases remaining between them. Germline CDR1 SGHTA, CDR2 FQGTGA. The CDR3 protein is CASSFDYQETQYF. The CDR3 nucleotides read TGTGCCAGCAGCTTTGACTACCAAGAGACCCAGTACTTC.